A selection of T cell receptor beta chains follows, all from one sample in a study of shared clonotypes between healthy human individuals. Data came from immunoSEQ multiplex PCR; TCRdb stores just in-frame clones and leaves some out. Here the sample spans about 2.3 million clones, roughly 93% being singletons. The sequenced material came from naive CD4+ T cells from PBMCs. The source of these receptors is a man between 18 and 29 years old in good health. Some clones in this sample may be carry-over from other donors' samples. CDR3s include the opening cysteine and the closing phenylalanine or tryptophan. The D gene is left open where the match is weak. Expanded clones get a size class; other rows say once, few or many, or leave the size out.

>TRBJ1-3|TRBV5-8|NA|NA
TGTGCCAGCAGCTTGGTGGGGCTGCCTTCATATTTT
CASSLVGLPSYF
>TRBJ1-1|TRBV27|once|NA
TGTGCCAGCAGTAAAAGGGGGGGACAGAACACTGAAGCTTTCTTT
CASSKRGGQNTEAFF
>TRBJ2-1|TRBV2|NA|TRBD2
TGTGCCATCGCGACTAGCGGGAGAGAGTTCTTC
CAIATSGREFF
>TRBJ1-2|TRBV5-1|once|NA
TGCGCCAGCAGCTTGGGTACAGCTTCCTATGGCTACACCTTC
CASSLGTASYGYTF
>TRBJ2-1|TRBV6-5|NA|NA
NA
CASSYSAARYNEQFF
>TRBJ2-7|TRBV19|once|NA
TGTGCCAGTAGTACGGGACACCAACTAGTCTACGAGCAGTACTTC
CASSTGHQLVYEQYF
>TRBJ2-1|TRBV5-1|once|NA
TGCGCCAGCAGCTTGCGGCAGGGTATCAATGAGCAGTTCTTC
CASSLRQGINEQFF
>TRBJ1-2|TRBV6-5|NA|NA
TGTGCCAGCACCAAAGGGGAGGGGGGAAGATATGGCTACACCTTC
CASTKGEGGRYGYTF
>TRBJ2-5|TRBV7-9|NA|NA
TGTGCCAGCAGCTCCAATTCCGGCCAAGAGACCCAGTACTTC
CASSSNSGQETQYF
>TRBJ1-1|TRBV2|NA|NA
TGTGCCAGCAGTGTGGGTCTTAACACTGAAGCTTTCTTT
CASSVGLNTEAFF
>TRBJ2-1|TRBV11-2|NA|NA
TGTGCCAGCAGCACCCCCCGGGTAAGTAGGCATGAGCAGTTCTTC
CASSTPRVSRHEQFF
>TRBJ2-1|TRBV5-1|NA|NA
TGCGCCAGCAGCTTGGAGACTAGGAGCTCCTACAATGAGCAGTTCTTC
CASSLETRSSYNEQFF
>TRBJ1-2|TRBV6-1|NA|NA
TGTGCCAGCAGTTCTAAGGGGGGAAGCGGCTACACCTTC
CASSSKGGSGYTF
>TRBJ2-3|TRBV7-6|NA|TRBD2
TGTGCCAGCAGCGTAGCGGGAGGCGGGGCGGACACGCAGTATTTT
CASSVAGGGADTQYF
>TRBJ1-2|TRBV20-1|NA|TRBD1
TGCAGTGCGCGACAGGGGTATGGCTACACCTTC
CSARQGYGYTF
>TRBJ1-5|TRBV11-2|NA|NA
TGTGCCAGCAGCTGGGCAGGGTTCAATCAGCCCCAGCATTTT
CASSWAGFNQPQHF
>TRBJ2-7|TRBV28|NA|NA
TGTGCCATCAGTGAAGTCTACGAGCAGTACTTC
CAISEVYEQYF
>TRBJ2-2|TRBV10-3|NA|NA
TGTGCCATCAGTGAGTCGTTCCAGGGGAACACCGGGGAGCTGTTTTTT
CAISESFQGNTGELFF
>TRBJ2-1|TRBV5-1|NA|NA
TGCGCCAGCAGCCGGTGGGAGGGGGCCTACAATGAGCAGTTCTTC
CASSRWEGAYNEQFF
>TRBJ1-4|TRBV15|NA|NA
TGTGCCACCAGCAGAGCCCCAGGGACAACTAATGAAAAACTGTTTTTT
CATSRAPGTTNEKLFF
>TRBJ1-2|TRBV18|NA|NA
TGTGCCAGCTCACCTTCCAGCGAATCTAACTATGGCTACACCTTC
CASSPSSESNYGYTF
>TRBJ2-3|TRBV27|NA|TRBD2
TGTGCCAGCAGAGAACTAGCGGGAGGCAGCACAGATACGCAGTATTTT
CASRELAGGSTDTQYF
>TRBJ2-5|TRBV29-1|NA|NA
TGCAGCGTTGGTCAGGAGACCCAGTACTTC
CSVGQETQYF
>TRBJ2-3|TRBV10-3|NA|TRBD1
TGTGCCATCAAAGAGTCGGGAGACAGGGGAGATACGCAGTATTTT
CAIKESGDRGDTQYF
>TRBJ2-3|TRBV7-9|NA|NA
TGTGCCAGCACCTCAATGGGTGGGAGGCAGTATTTT
CASTSMGGRQYF
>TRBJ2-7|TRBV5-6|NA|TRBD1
TGTGCCAGCAGCAAGGTGGGGCTCCGGGACAGGGCCCACGAGCAGTACTTC
CASSKVGLRDRAHEQYF
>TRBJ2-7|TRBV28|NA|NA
TGTGCCAGCAGTTTACCCTCCTACGAGCAGTACTTC
CASSLPSYEQYF
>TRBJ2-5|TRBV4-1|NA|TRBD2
TGCGCCAGCAGCCAGACTAGCGGGAGGGATTCCCAGTACTTC
CASSQTSGRDSQYF
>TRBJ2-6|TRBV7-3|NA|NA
TGTGCCAGCGCTCTGGGGCTCTTTGGGTCAGGGAGGACTGGGGCCAACGTCCTGACTTTC
CASALGLFGSGRTGANVLTF
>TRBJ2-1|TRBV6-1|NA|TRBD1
TGTGCCAGCAGTGGCCTTACAGGGGCCGCCTACAATGAGCAGTTCTTC
CASSGLTGAAYNEQFF
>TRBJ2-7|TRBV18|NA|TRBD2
TGTGCCAGCTCACCTCCTAGCGGGAAGACCTACGAGCAGTACTTC
CASSPPSGKTYEQYF
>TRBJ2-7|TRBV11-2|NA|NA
TGTGCCAGCAGCTTAGACGGGGCCTACGAGCAGTACTTC
CASSLDGAYEQYF